A single sample is the source of the 24 T cell receptor beta chains below, sequenced in a study of PD-1 blockade in classical Hodgkin lymphoma. The table came from immunoSEQ multiplex PCR; TCRdb's copy has only in-frame clones and leaves some out. The table shows tens of thousands of clones, with approximately 94% occurring only once. Following autologous stem cell transplantation, relapse occurred in every patient, and exposure to brentuximab vedotin varied. Specimen: peripheral blood mononuclear cells (PBMCs), collected at baseline. Every receptor here comes from a human donor with classical Hodgkin lymphoma.

Remarks on this clone: The same CDR3 also results from other DNA sequences found in this sample. The chain is built from TRBV6-5 and TRBJ2-5; 11 positions agree with TRBD2. The germline V gene has CDR1 MNHEY and CDR2 SVGAGI. V was pared by 6 bases and J by 4 bases, with 1 base of the junction left unmatched. This CDR3 spans 13 amino acids. The CDR3 loop reads CASRLAGGETQYF. The CDR3 coding sequence is TGTGCCAGCAGGCTAGCGGGAGGAGAGACCCAGTACTTC.

The J gene is TRBJ2-1, the V gene TRBV11-2, with D tentatively TRBD2 (6 bases). The CDR3 sequence is 15 residues long. CDR1 and CDR2 (germline): SGHAT, FQNNGV. The germline V and J ends were trimmed by 0 bases and 7 bases, with 13 bases remaining between them. The CDR3 is CASSLDSQGGNEQFF. In DNA, the CDR3 is TGTGCCAGCAGCTTAGATTCCCAGGGAGGAAATGAGCAGTTCTTC.

This clone was seen a few times. The chain carries TRBV5-1 and TRBJ2-2; 12 bases map to TRBD2. The CDR3 has 18 residues. CDR1 SGHRS and CDR2 YFSETQ come from the germline V gene. The J segment lost 8 bases and the V segment lost 0 bases, leaving 11 bases of the junction unmatched. CDR3: CASSLEGLAGTPAGELFF. The CDR3 region has the DNA TGCGCCAGCAGCTTGGAGGGACTAGCGGGTACACCGGCGGGGGAGCTGTTTTTT.

The rearrangement links TRBV28 to TRBJ2-7; no firm D call. CDR1 and CDR2 from the germline V gene are MDHEN and SYDVKM. V lost 5 bases, J lost 3 bases, and 14 bases lay in between. CDR3 length: 14 amino acids. The CDR3 nucleotides are TGTGCCAGCAGTACCCATACACGAAACTACGAGCAGTACTTC. It specifies CASSTHTRNYEQYF.

The CDR3 reads CASSAGRWGETQYF. CDR3 nucleotide sequence: TGTGCCAGCAGCGCGGGCAGGTGGGGGGAGACCCAGTACTTC. The V call is TRBV28, the J call TRBJ2-5, with D possibly being TRBD1 or TRBD2 (5 bases each). V was cut by 6 bases and J by 5 bases, with 16 bases left in between. This CDR3 spans 14 amino acids. Germline lookup yields CDR1 MDHEN and CDR2 SYDVKM.

The rearrangement uses TRBV5-1 and TRBJ2-2; D is possibly TRBD2 (7 bases). Germline V gene sequence: CDR1 SGHRS, CDR2 YFSETQ. CDR3 length equals 17 residues. The ends were cut back, 7 bases at V and 4 bases at J, with 23 bases in the middle. The CDR3 here is CASSWSTGTKGTGELFF. The CDR3 nucleotides are TGCGCCAGCTCCTGGTCCACAGGGACTAAAGGCACCGGGGAGCTGTTTTTT.

This chain links TRBV5-1 with TRBJ2-5; 15 nucleotides agree with TRBD2. The CDR3 runs to 16 residues. CDR1 is SGHRS and CDR2 is YFSETQ in the germline V gene. Unmatched junction bases numbered 2, after V lost 4 bases and J lost 1 base. The DNA for the CDR3 is TGCGCCAGCAGCGGGGGACTAGCGGGAGGCCAAGAGACCCAGTACTTC. Its protein product is CASSGGLAGGQETQYF.

The chain combines TRBV5-4 with TRBJ2-1; no reliable D call. From germline, CDR1 is SGHNT and CDR2 YYREEE (reference sequence). V shed 4 bases and J shed 5 bases, with 16 bases lying between them. CDR3 length: 15 residues. CDR3 region: CASSPNPRIDNEQFF. The CDR3 region has the DNA TGTGCCAGCAGCCCCAATCCGAGGATCGACAATGAGCAGTTCTTC.

This chain uses TRBV29-1 with TRBJ2-5; unclear D gene. The better agreement between TRBJ2-7 and the DNA end casts doubt on the J call. The CDR3 sequence is 13 residues long. Germline-derived CDR1 and CDR2 are SQVTM and ANQGSEA. The CDR3 region has the DNA TGCAGCGTTGTTGCGGCGGAGTCCTACGAGCAGTACTTC. Translating gives CSVVAAESYEQYF.

V usage is TRBV9 and J usage is TRBJ2-1; D unresolved. Germline loops: CDR1 SGDLS, CDR2 YYNGEE. This CDR3 is 13 amino acids long. V shed 0 bases and J shed 5 bases, with 6 bases lying between them. CDR3 in DNA: TGTGCCAGCAGCGTAGGTCAGCACAATGAGCAGTTCTTC. This codes for CASSVGQHNEQFF.

The genes are TRBV19 and TRBJ1-1; D possibly corresponds to TRBD1 (5 bases). V lost 0 bases and J 8 bases, leaving 19 bases between the germline ends. This CDR3 spans 16 amino acids. Looked up from germline, CDR1 is LNHDA and CDR2 is SQIVND (reference sequence). CDR3 sequence: CASSIDRVRSSEEAFF. Here the CDR3 DNA reads TGTGCCAGTAGTATAGACAGGGTTCGGTCCAGTGAAGAAGCTTTCTTT. The complete variable domain, with remaining parts taken from reference TRBV19 and TRBJ1-1, reads DGGITQSPKYLFRKEGQNVTLSCEQNLNHDAMYWYRQDPGQGLRLIYYSQIVNDFQKGDIAEGYSVSREKKESFPLTVTSAQKNPTAFYLCASSIDRVRSSEEAFFGQGTRLTVV.

V gene TRBV19 combines with J gene TRBJ2-3, with D uncertain. Trimming left V 3 bases short and J 4 bases short, with 8 bases between. CDR3 length: 13 amino acids. Germline V CDR1 and CDR2: LNHDA, SQIVND (reference sequence). The CDR3 sequence: CASSIPGADTQYF. CDR3 nucleotide sequence: TGTGCCAGTAGTATCCCTGGGGCAGATACGCAGTATTTT.

This rearrangement joins TRBV6-1 to TRBJ1-5; D is unresolved. The CDR3 runs 13 residues. Germline values: CDR1 MNHNS, CDR2 SASEGT. Trimming cost V 6 bases and J 5 bases, with 11 bases left between them. CDR3 sequence reads: CASSRQTYQPQHF. In DNA form, the CDR3 reads TGTGCCAGCAGCCGACAAACTTATCAGCCCCAGCATTTT.

CDR3 loop: CASSPVRSPENYGYTF. CDR3 bases: TGTGCCAGCAGCCCCGTGCGGTCCCCCGAGAACTATGGCTACACCTTC. The genes are TRBV7-9 and TRBJ1-2; no clear D. Per germline, CDR1 SEHNR and CDR2 FQNEAQ (reference sequence). The CDR3 spans 16 residues. V was clipped by 5 bases and J by 2 bases, with 18 bases between them.

The chain uses TRBV19 and TRBJ1-6; 7 nucleotides line up with TRBD1. V lost 4 bases, J lost 7 bases, and 4 bases stayed unmatched. The CDR3 runs to 14 residues. Per the germline V gene, CDR1 is LNHDA and CDR2 is SQIVND (reference sequence). Here the CDR3 reads CASSTGQPNSPLHF. The CDR3 bases are TGTGCCAGTAGTACGGGACAGCCGAATTCACCCCTCCACTTT.

This sequence joins TRBV4-2 and TRBJ2-7, with 7 bases aligning to TRBD1. The germline gives CDR1 LGHNA, CDR2 YNFKEQ. CDR3 length: 14 amino acids. With V trimmed by 1 base and J by 0 bases, 0 bases remained unmatched. CDR3 protein: CASSQGDSSYEQYF. In nucleotides, the CDR3 is TGTGCCAGCAGCCAAGGGGACAGCTCCTACGAGCAGTACTTC.

By sample fraction, this clone is medium-sized. The V call is TRBV27, the J call TRBJ2-3, with 9 bases fitting TRBD1. J lost 3 bases, V lost 3 bases, and 7 bases had no gene match. The CDR3 length is 16 residues. The germline CDR1 and CDR2 sequences are MNHEY and SMNVEV (reference sequence). The CDR3 is CASSFTGTGPTDTQYF. The CDR3 region has the DNA TGTGCCAGCAGTTTCACCGGGACAGGGCCAACAGATACGCAGTATTTT.

On this clone: The junction shows a germline mismatch at one end, possibly a read error. The chain uses TRBV14 and TRBJ2-7; 8 bases fit TRBD1. This CDR3 is 16 amino acids long. Per germline, CDR1 SGHDN and CDR2 FVKESK. The CDR3 loop reads CASSQARQGARGLVTF. CDR3 coding DNA: TGTGCCAGCAGCCAAGCCCGGCAGGGGGCGCGGGGACTGGTAACATTC.

The rearrangement links TRBV7-3 to TRBJ1-3; D is unresolved. From germline, CDR1 is SGHTA and CDR2 FQGTGA. The CDR3 length is 16 residues. V lost 1 base and J 0 bases, leaving 10 bases between the germline ends. The CDR3 sequence: CASSLIGASSGNTIYF. CDR3 in DNA: TGTGCCAGCAGCTTAATTGGAGCCTCCTCTGGAAACACCATATATTTT.

The rearrangement links TRBV27 to TRBJ1-4; TRBD1 agrees at 12 bases. CDR3 length: 19 residues. J gave up 8 bases and V 8 bases, and 21 bases lay outside the gene matches. Per germline, CDR1 MNHEY and CDR2 SMNVEV (reference sequence). The CDR3 DNA is TGTGCCAGCTCGCCTGGGACAGGGGGCCTACTGCCGGGGGGAGAAAAACTGTTTTTT. Protein product: CASSPGTGGLLPGGEKLFF.

The chain employs TRBV6-1 and TRBJ2-5; 8 bases align to TRBD2. Unmatched junction bases numbered 14, after V lost 0 bases and J lost 2 bases. This CDR3 has 19 amino acids. The germline gives CDR1 MNHNS, CDR2 SASEGT. The CDR3 is CASSEAGASGYRNQETQYF. The CDR3 DNA reads as TGTGCCAGCAGTGAAGCTGGGGCTAGCGGGTACCGGAATCAAGAGACCCAGTACTTC.

This clone has a single count. The V and J genes are TRBV27 and TRBJ2-2; unclear D gene. Trimming removed 3 bases at V and 7 bases at J, with 3 bases between. The CDR3 spans 11 residues. CDR1 and CDR2 (germline): MNHEY, SMNVEV (reference sequence). The chain's CDR3 is CASSFGGELFF. The DNA of the CDR3 is TGTGCCAGCAGTTTTGGCGGGGAGCTGTTTTTT.

The chain uses TRBV5-1 and TRBJ1-6; 7 bases are a match to TRBD1. The CDR3 totals 14 residues. V lost 4 bases, J lost 8 bases, and 6 bases stayed unmatched. Germline V lookup: CDR1 SGHRS, CDR2 YFSETQ. The CDR3 coding sequence is TGCGCCAGCAGCCCGACAGGGTCCCATTCACCCCTCCACTTT. It is translated as CASSPTGSHSPLHF. Full variable domain (rest looked up from reference TRBV5-1 and TRBJ1-6): KAGVTQTPRYLIKTRGQQVTLSCSPISGHRSVSWYQQTPGQGLQFLFEYFSETQRNKGNFPGRFSGRQFSNSRSEMNVSTLELGDSALYLCASSPTGSHSPLHFGNGTRLTVT.

In its sample, this clone was seen a few times. This rearrangement joins TRBV9 to TRBJ1-2, with TRBD1 matching 7 bases. This CDR3 contains 14 residues. Trimming at V came to 6 bases and at J to 3 bases, leaving 8 bases not matched to a gene. The germline CDR1 and CDR2 sequences are SGDLS and YYNGEE. The CDR3 reads CASTSGGGDYGYTF. The CDR3, as DNA: TGTGCCAGCACCTCAGGGGGGGGCGACTATGGCTACACCTTC.